The T cell receptor beta chain described here comes from a study of neurological immune-mediated disorders. Findings and caveats of the study: Private repertoires in all groups were suggested, as expanded clones shared no CDR3 amino acid sequences across subjects. HTLV-1-associated myelopathy had the most TCR clonal expansion, whereas multiple sclerosis had the least (lower than in healthy controls).

This clonotype was counted at least ten times. Its antigen is not known. V lost 5 bases and J lost 0, with 13 bases in between. CDR3 length equals 16 residues. Germline assignment: CDR1 SEHNR and CDR2 FQNEAQ (reference sequence). A single run covered 15-18 subjects with over 180 million TCR-beta sequences. TCRdb reanalysed the 5' RACE reads using MiXCR and keeps one entry per CDR3 protein. The sample includes fewer than 11,000 distinct CDR3 sequences, approximately 21% of them seen just once. Sorted libraries were made with about 1 million CD4+ or CD8+ T cells. This chain links TRBV7-9 with TRBJ1-4, with D unclear. This TCR was recovered from a woman in her sixties with HTLV-1-associated myelopathy (HAM/TSP). Sequencing was carried out using CD8+ T cells from blood. The CDR3 protein is CASSGAATATNEKLFF. In nucleotides, the CDR3 is TGTGCCAGCAGCGGAGCCGCGACGGCAACTAATGAAAAACTGTTTTTT. The full variable domain, rest sourced from reference TRBV7-9 and TRBJ1-4, is DTGVSQNPRHKITKRGQNVTFRCDPISEHNRLYWYRQTLGQGPEFLTYFQNEAQLEKSRLLSDRFSAERPKGSFSTLEIQRTEQGDSAMYLCASSGAATATNEKLFFGSGTQLSVL.